The 3 T cell receptor beta chains below all came from one sample that was sequenced in a study of identical twins. TCRdb re-derived calls from the 5' RACE reads in MiXCR, one entry per CDR3 protein. The table records a few hundred thousand distinct CDR3 sequences, around 8.3% of them present only once. This sample was also put to use in a study of yellow fever vaccine responses in identical twins.

Sequenced sample: CD8+ T cells sorted from blood. Receptor source: a woman aged 18-35 years in good health.

This clonotype was detected once. The chain has TRBV5-1 and TRBJ2-7; 7 nucleotides agree with TRBD2. This CDR3 spans 14 amino acids. V gave up 0 bases and J gave up 4 bases; unmatched junction bases: 4. The V gene's germline CDR1 is SGHRS and CDR2 YFSETQ. The CDR3 protein is CASSLAGGWYEQYF. In DNA, the CDR3 is TGCGCCAGCAGCTTGGCGGGAGGCTGGTACGAGCAGTACTTC.

In this sample, this clonotype turned up many times. The genes are TRBV7-9 and TRBJ2-7; TRBD1 agrees at 8 bases. This CDR3 is 14 amino acids long. Germline CDR1 SEHNR, CDR2 FQNEAQ (reference sequence). Losses at the gene ends were 5 bases for V and 0 bases for J; bases not matched to a gene: 3. Here the CDR3 reads CASSGDRSSYEQYF. The CDR3 DNA is TGTGCCAGCAGCGGGGACAGGTCCTCCTACGAGCAGTACTTC.

The table lists this clonotype with many counts. This chain links TRBV7-9 with TRBJ2-7, with TRBD1 matching 8 bases. V gave up 11 bases and J gave up 5 bases; unmatched junction bases: 14. The CDR3 is made up of 14 amino acids. Germline CDR1 reads SEHNR; CDR2 reads FQNEAQ (reference sequence). CDR3 sequence reads: CACSGGSLWNEQYF. The CDR3 DNA is TGTGCCTGCTCAGGGGGCAGCCTCTGGAACGAGCAGTACTTC.